This TCR beta chain was found in a study of beta chain features in type 1 diabetes. Sequencing targeted expressed TCRB transcripts, as all isolated RNA had been reverse transcribed. Using immunoSEQ multiplex PCR, the repertoire was profiled, and TCRdb retains in-frame clones only, with some absent. The sample has about 370,000 clones; over 13% are singletons. A heparinised blood draw that averaged around 100 mL was obtained once from each donor. Unmatched junction bases numbered 15, after V lost 1 base and J lost 4 bases. This CDR3 is built from 19 residues. The germline V gene encodes CDR1 SGHRS and CDR2 YFSETQ. This clone came up a few times.

What was sequenced was naive CD4+ T cells from blood. The chain uses TRBV5-1 and TRBJ2-5, with 11 positions matching TRBD2. This receptor was taken from a woman under 30 in good health. The CDR3 region is CASSLKNSGRAYVRETQYF. Written as DNA, the CDR3 is TGCGCCAGCAGCTTGAAGAATAGCGGGAGGGCCTATGTAAGAGAGACCCAGTACTTC. Full variable domain (missing parts from reference TRBV5-1 and TRBJ2-5): KAGVTQTPRYLIKTRGQQVTLSCSPISGHRSVSWYQQTPGQGLQFLFEYFSETQRNKGNFPGRFSGRQFSNSRSEMNVSTLELGDSALYLCASSLKNSGRAYVRETQYFGPGTRLLVL.